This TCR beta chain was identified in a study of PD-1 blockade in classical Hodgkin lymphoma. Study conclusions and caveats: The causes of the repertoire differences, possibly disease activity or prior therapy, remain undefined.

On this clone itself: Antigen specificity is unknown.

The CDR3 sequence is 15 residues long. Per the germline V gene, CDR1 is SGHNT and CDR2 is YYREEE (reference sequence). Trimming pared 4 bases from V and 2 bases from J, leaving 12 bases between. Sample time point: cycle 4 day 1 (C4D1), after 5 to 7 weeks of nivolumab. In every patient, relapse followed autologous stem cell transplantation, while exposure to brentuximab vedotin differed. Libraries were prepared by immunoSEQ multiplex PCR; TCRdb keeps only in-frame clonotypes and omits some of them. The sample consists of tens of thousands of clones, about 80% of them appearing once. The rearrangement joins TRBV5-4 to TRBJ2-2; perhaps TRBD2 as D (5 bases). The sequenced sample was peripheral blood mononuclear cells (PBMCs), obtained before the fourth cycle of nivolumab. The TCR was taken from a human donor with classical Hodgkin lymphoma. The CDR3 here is CASSRGAENTGELFF. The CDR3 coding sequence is TGTGCCAGCAGCCGGGGAGCGGAAAACACCGGGGAGCTGTTTTTT.